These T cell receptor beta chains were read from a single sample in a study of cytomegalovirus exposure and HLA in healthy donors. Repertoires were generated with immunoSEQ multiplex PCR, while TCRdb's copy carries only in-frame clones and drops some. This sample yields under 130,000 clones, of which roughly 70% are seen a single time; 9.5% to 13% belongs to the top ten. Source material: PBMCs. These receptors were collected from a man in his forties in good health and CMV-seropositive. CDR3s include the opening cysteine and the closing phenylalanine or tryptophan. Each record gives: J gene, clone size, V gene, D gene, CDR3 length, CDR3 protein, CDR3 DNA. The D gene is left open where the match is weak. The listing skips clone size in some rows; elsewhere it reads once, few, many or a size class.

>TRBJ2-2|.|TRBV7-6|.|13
CASSSSGTGELFF
TGTGCCAGCAGCTCTAGTGGTACCGGGGAGCTGTTTTTT
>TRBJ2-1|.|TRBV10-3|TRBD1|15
CAISESRDRGHEQFF
TGTGCCATCAGTGAGTCTCGGGACAGGGGGCATGAGCAGTTCTTC
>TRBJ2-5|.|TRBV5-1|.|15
CASSPDHGTQETQYF
TGCGCCAGCTCTCCGGATCACGGGACACAAGAGACCCAGTACTTC
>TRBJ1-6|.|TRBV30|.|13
CAWRGGDNSPLHF
TGTGCCTGGAGAGGAGGGGATAATTCACCCCTCCACTTT
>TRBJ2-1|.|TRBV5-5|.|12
CASSLDWNEQFF
TGTGCCAGCAGCTTGGACTGGAATGAGCAGTTCTTC
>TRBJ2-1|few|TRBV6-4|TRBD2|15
CASSELAGEGNEQFF
TGTGCCAGCAGTGAACTAGCGGGTGAGGGGAATGAGCAGTTCTTC
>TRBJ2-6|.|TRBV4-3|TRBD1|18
CASSQDWGRGPGANVLTF
TGCGCCAGCAGCCAAGATTGGGGCAGGGGGCCTGGGGCCAACGTCCTGACTTTC
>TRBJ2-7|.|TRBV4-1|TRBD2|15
CASSQKTSDSYEQYF
TGCGCCAGCAGCCAAAAGACTAGCGATTCCTACGAGCAGTACTTC
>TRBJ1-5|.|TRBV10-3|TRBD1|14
CAISDGTGNQPQHF
TGTGCCATCAGTGACGGGACAGGGAATCAGCCCCAGCATTTT
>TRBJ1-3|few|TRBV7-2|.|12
CASESSGNTIYF
TGTGCCAGCGAGAGCTCTGGAAACACCATATATTTT
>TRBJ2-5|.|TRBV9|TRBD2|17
CASSGRAGSREVETQYF
TGTGCCAGCAGCGGACGGGCTGGGTCGCGGGAGGTAGAGACCCAGTACTTC
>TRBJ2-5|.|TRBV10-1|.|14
CASSDMGARETQYF
TGCGCCAGCAGTGACATGGGAGCGCGGGAGACCCAGTACTTC
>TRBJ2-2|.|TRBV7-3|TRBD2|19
CASSLWPPSGGANTGELFF
TGTGCCAGCAGCTTATGGCCCCCCAGCGGGGGCGCGAACACCGGGGAGCTGTTTTTT
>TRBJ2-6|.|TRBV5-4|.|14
CASTPGSGANVLTF
TGTGCCAGCACCCCGGGCTCTGGGGCCAACGTCCTGACTTTC
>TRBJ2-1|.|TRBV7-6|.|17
CASSSLAGRGVWNEQFF
TGTGCCAGCAGCTCTCTGGCGGGGAGAGGTGTATGGAATGAGCAGTTCTTC
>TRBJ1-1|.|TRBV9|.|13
CASSREGTTEAFF
TGTGCCAGCAGCCGGGAAGGAACGACTGAAGCTTTCTTT
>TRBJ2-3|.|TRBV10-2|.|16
CASSGGASGPTDTQYF
TGCGCCAGCAGTGGGGGAGCAAGCGGGCCCACAGATACGCAGTATTTT
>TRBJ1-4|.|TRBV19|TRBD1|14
CASSVGTGGEKLFF
TGTGCCAGTAGTGTCGGGACAGGAGGGGAAAAACTGTTTTTT
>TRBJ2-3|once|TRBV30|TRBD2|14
CAWNLLAGVDTQYF
TGTGCCTGGAACTTACTAGCGGGAGTGGATACGCAGTATTTT
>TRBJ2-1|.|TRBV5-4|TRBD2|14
CASSLDGRATEQFF
TGTGCCAGCAGCTTGGATGGGAGGGCCACTGAGCAGTTCTTC
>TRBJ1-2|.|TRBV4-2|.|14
CASSQATANYGYTF
TGTGCCAGCAGCCAGGCGACAGCGAACTATGGCTACACCTTC
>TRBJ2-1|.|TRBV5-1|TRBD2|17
CASSPARTSGLTDEQFF
TGCGCCAGCAGCCCCGCCCGGACTAGTGGACTTACAGATGAGCAGTTCTTC
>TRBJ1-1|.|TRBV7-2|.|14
CASSLRGRNTEAFF
TGTGCCAGCAGCTTAAGGGGCCGGAACACTGAAGCTTTCTTT
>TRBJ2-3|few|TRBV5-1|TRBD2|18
CASSLVPSGAGGADTQYF
TGCGCCAGCAGCTTGGTCCCTTCGGGAGCGGGAGGGGCAGATACGCAGTATTTT
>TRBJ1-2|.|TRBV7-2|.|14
CASSLGLVDYGYTF
TGTGCCAGCAGCTTAGGGTTAGTAGACTATGGCTACACCTTC
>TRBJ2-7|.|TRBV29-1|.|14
CSVETRASSYEQYF
TGCAGCGTTGAAACGAGGGCGTCTTCCTACGAGCAGTACTTC
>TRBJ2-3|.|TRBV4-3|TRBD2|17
CASSQRLAGGPSNTQYF
TGCGCCAGCAGCCAAAGACTAGCGGGCGGACCCTCGAATACGCAGTATTTT
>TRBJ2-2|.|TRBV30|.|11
CACNRAGELFF
TGTGCCTGCAACAGGGCCGGGGAGCTGTTTTTT
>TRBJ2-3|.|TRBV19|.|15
CASTGRHSGTDTQYF
TGTGCCAGTACCGGTCGCCATTCGGGCACAGATACGCAGTATTTT
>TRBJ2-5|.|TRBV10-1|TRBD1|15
CASSLGTGRGETQYF
TGCGCCAGCAGTCTAGGGACAGGGCGCGGAGAGACCCAGTACTTC
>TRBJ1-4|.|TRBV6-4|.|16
CASSYLRGGTNEKLFF
TGTGCCAGCAGTTATCTCCGAGGTGGAACTAATGAAAAACTGTTTTTT
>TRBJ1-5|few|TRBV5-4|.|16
CASSLDPPGSNQPQHF
TGTGCCAGCAGCTTAGACCCCCCAGGGAGCAATCAGCCCCAGCATTTT
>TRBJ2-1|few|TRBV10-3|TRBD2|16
CAIRDGTSGSYNEQFF
TGTGCCATCAGGGATGGGACTAGCGGCTCCTACAATGAGCAGTTCTTC
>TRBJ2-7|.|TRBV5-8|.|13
CASSLQSSYEQYF
TGTGCCAGCAGCTTACAGAGCTCCTACGAGCAGTACTTC
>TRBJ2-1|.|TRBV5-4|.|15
CASSARVVGVDEQFF
TGTGCCAGCAGCGCACGGGTGGTGGGAGTCGATGAGCAGTTCTTC
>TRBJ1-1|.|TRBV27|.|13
CASSPRGNTEAFF
TGTGCCAGCAGCCCCAGAGGGAACACTGAAGCTTTCTTT
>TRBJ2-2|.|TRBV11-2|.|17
CASSLDWRLDRSGELFF
TGTGCCAGCAGCTTAGATTGGAGACTAGATCGATCCGGGGAGCTGTTTTTT
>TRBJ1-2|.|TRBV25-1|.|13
CASSEQGTYGYTF
TGTGCCAGCAGTGAACAGGGGACCTATGGCTACACCTTC
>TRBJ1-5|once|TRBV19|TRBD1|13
CASREGGDQPQHF
TGTGCCAGTAGGGAAGGGGGCGATCAGCCCCAGCATTTT
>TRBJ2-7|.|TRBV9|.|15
CASSVGRGGNYEQYF
TGTGCCAGCAGCGTAGGTCGCGGCGGGAACTACGAGCAGTACTTC
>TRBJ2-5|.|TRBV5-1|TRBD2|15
CASSLRLAGVETQYF
TGCGCCAGCAGCCTCCGACTAGCGGGAGTCGAGACCCAGTACTTC
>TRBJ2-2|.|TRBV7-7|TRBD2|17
CASSPSSGGLNTGELFF
TGTGCCAGCAGCCCATCGAGCGGGGGACTAAACACCGGGGAGCTGTTTTTT
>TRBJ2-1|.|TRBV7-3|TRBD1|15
CASSRDRGGNNEQFF
TGTGCCAGCAGCCGGGACAGGGGTGGAAACAATGAGCAGTTCTTC
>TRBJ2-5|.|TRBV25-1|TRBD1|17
CASSTLTGELRKETQYF
TGTGCCAGCAGTACCCTGACAGGGGAATTAAGAAAGGAGACCCAGTACTTC
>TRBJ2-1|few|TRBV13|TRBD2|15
CASSLRLAEYNEQFF
TGTGCCAGCAGCCTCCGACTAGCGGAATACAATGAGCAGTTCTTC
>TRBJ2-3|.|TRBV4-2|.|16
CASSQGLTTSTDTQYF
TGTGCCAGCAGCCAAGGGCTTACGACTAGCACAGATACGCAGTATTTT
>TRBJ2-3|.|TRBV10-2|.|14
CASSLAVITDTQYF
TGCGCCAGCAGTTTAGCGGTTATCACAGATACGCAGTATTTT
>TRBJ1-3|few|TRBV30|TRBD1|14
CAWMTGGGGNTIYF
TGTGCCTGGATGACAGGGGGTGGTGGAAACACCATATATTTT
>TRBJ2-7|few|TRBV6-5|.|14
CASRLDISYYEQYF
TGTGCCAGCAGGCTGGACATATCGTACTACGAGCAGTACTTC
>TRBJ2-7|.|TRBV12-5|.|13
CASGCRDIYEQYF
TGTGCTAGTGGTTGCCGGGACATTTACGAGCAGTACTTC
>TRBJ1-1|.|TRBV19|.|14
CASTRGPLGTEAFF
TGTGCCAGTACTAGGGGTCCCTTGGGCACTGAAGCTTTCTTT
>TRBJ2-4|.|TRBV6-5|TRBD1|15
CASSYSRTGGFIQYF
TGTGCCAGCAGTTACTCCCGGACAGGGGGCTTCATTCAGTACTTC
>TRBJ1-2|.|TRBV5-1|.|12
CASSLDIYGYTF
TGCGCCAGCAGCTTGGACATCTATGGCTACACCTTC
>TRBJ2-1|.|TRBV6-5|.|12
CASGLSRNEQFF
TGTGCCAGTGGACTAAGCCGCAATGAGCAGTTCTTC
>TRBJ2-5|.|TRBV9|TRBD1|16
CASSGPITGGLETQYF
TGTGCCAGCAGCGGTCCAATAACAGGGGGCTTGGAGACCCAGTACTTC